This T cell receptor (beta chain) comes out of a study of cytomegalovirus exposure and HLA in healthy donors. Primers included in the PCR were 60 Vbeta and 13 Jbeta primers. In the original analysis: In a later analysis, some 80 million unique TCR beta chains included roughly 11 million shared by two or more donors. TCRdb's table, derived via immunoSEQ multiplex PCR, lists solely in-frame clones and lacks some. V and J calls and clone size are given by that table; D and trimming were obtained from the DNA. Of fewer than 130,000 clones in the sample, 74% were seen once. Unmatched junction bases numbered 9, after V lost 5 bases and J lost 9 bases. The CDR3 has 15 amino acids. Germline V lookup: CDR1 SGHTA, CDR2 FQGTGA. Whole-study findings and limits: Reportedly, diagnosis of cytomegalovirus status by the classifier showed high specificity and sensitivity.

As for this clone: What it recognizes is unknown.

This chain uses TRBV7-3 with TRBJ2-1; 11 bases are a match to TRBD2. This clonotype originated in a man aged 45-65 years in good health and CMV-seropositive. The sequenced sample was PBMCs. CDR3 residues: CASSPVAGGPFEQFF. CDR3 coding DNA: TGTGCCAGCAGCCCCGTAGCGGGAGGGCCATTTGAGCAGTTCTTC.